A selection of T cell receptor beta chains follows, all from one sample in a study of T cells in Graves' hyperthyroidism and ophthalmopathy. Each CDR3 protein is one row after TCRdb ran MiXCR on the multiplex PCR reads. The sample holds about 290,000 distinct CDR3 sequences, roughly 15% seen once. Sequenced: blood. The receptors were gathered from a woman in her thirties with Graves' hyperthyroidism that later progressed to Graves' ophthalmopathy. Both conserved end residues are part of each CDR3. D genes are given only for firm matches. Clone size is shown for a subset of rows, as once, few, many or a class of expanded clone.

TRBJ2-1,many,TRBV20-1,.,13,TGCAGTGCTAGAGATCGTGGGGGTGACGAGCAGTTCTTC,CSARDRGGDEQFF
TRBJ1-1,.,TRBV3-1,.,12,TGTGCCAGCAGCCAAGAGGGCCAGGAGGCTTTCTTT,CASSQEGQEAFF
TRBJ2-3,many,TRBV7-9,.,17,TGTGCCAGCAGCCCGCTGTCTAGCGCCTGGGGCACAGATACGCAGTATTTT,CASSPLSSAWGTDTQYF
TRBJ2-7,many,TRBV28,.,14,TGTGCCAGCAGTCCGTACGGGGAACCCTACGAGCAGTACTTC,CASSPYGEPYEQYF
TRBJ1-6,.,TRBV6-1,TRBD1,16,TGTGCCAGCAGCAACCGACAGGGCGACTATAATTCACCCCTCCACTTT,CASSNRQGDYNSPLHF
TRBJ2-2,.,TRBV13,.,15,TGTGCCAGCAGCACCCCGGACAGATACACCGGGGAGCTGTTTTTT,CASSTPDRYTGELFF
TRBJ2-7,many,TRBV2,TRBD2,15,TGTGCCAGTCGTGAAGATAGCGGGAGCTCCTACGAGCAGTACTTC,CASREDSGSSYEQYF
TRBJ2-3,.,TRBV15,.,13,TGTGCCACCAGCAGAGATAAAATGGATACGCAGTATTTT,CATSRDKMDTQYF
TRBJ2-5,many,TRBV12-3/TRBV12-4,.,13,TGTGCCAGCACCCCGGCAGGAGAAGAGACCCAGTACTTC,CASTPAGEETQYF
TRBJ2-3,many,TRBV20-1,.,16,TGCAGTGCTAGGAAAAATTTAGCGGAGATCACAGATACGCAGTATTTT,CSARKNLAEITDTQYF
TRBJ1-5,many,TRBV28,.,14,TGTGCCAGCAATATGTGGGGGAGCAATCAGCCCCAGCATTTT,CASNMWGSNQPQHF
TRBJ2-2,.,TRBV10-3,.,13,TGTGCCATCAGTGAATTGGGGAACGGGGAGCTGTTTTTT,CAISELGNGELFF
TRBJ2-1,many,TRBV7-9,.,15,TGTGCCAGCAGCGCCTCCGGGTTGGGCCACAATGAGCAGTTCTTC,CASSASGLGHNEQFF
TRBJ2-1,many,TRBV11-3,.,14,TGTGCCAGCAGCCCCGGGGACTCCGGCAATGAGCAGTTCTTC,CASSPGDSGNEQFF
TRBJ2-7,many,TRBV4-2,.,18,TGTGCCAGCAGCCAAGAAGGCCCCGGTTCCCGGAGGCTAGACGAGCAGTACTTC,CASSQEGPGSRRLDEQYF
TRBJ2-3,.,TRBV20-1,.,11,TGCAGTGCTAGAGCCGACTACTCTAGGTATTTT,CSARADYSRYF
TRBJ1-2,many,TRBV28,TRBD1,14,TGTGCCAGCAGACTACCAGGGGGCAACTATGGCTACACCTTC,CASRLPGGNYGYTF
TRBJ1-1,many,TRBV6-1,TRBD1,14,TGTGCCAGCAGTGACAGGGGGGTAAACACTGAAGCTTTCTTT,CASSDRGVNTEAFF
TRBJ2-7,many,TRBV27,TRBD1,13,TGTGCCAGCGGGGGGACAGGGCTTTACGAGCAGTACTTC,CASGGTGLYEQYF
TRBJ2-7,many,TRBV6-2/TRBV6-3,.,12,TGTGCCAGCAGTTACTCCACCCAGGAGCAGTACTTC,CASSYSTQEQYF
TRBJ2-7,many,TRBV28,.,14,TGTGCCAGCAGCTCCGGGACACAGACCTACGAGCAGTACTTC,CASSSGTQTYEQYF
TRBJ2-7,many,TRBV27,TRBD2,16,TGTGCCAGCAGTTCAATCGGACTAGCGGGAATCTACGAGCAGTACTTC,CASSSIGLAGIYEQYF
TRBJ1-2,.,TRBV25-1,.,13,TGTGCCAGCAGTGAAGAGGGGCGGGTTGGCTACACCTTC,CASSEEGRVGYTF
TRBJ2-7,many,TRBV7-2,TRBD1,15,TGTGCCAGCAGCCCCCGGGACAGGGAAACCTACGAGCAGTACTTC,CASSPRDRETYEQYF
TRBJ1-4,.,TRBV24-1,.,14,TGTGCCACCGAAAGCCCCCAGGGATGGGAAAAACTGTTTTTT,CATESPQGWEKLFF
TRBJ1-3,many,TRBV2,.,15,TGTGCCAGCAGGTCGAACAGGGCTTCTGGAAACACCATATATTTT,CASRSNRASGNTIYF
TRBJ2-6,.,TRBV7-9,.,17,TGTGCCAGCAGCCGAAGGGGGGGACTTACTGGGGCCAACGTCCTGACTTTC,CASSRRGGLTGANVLTF
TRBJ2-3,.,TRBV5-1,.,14,TGCGCCAGCAGCTTTTGGGACATCACAGATACGCAGTATTTT,CASSFWDITDTQYF
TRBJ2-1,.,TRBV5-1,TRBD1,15,TGCGCCAGCAGCTCGGGACAGGGAGGATACAATGAGCAGTTCTTC,CASSSGQGGYNEQFF
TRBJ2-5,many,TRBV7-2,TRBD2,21,TGTGCCAGCAGCTTAGGGTACCGTTCCAGCGGGAGGGCCTTAGGGGAAGAGACCCAGTACTTC,CASSLGYRSSGRALGEETQYF
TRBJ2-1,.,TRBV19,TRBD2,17,TGTGCCAGTAGTTCCTGGGGAGCCGGGACTAGTAAGAATGAGCAGTTCTTC,CASSSWGAGTSKNEQFF
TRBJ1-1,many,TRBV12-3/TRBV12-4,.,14,TGTGCCAGCAGTTTAGGGGCCCAGAACACTGAAGCTTTCTTT,CASSLGAQNTEAFF
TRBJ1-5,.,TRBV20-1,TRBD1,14,TGCAGTGCTGGGGGGACAGGGCGCAATGAGGCCCAGCATTTT,CSAGGTGRNEAQHF
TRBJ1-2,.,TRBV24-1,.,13,TGTGCCACCAGTGATCGGGGCCTCTATGGCTACACCTTC,CATSDRGLYGYTF
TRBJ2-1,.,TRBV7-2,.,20,.,CASSIYLCSGHSGTYNEQFF
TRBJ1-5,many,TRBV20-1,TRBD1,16,TGCAGTGCTAGTCGCGACAGGGGCGGAAGCAATCAGCCCCAGCATTTT,CSASRDRGGSNQPQHF
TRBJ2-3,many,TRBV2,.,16,TGTGCCAGCAGTGAGGGTAGGACACCACCCACAGATACGCAGTATTTT,CASSEGRTPPTDTQYF
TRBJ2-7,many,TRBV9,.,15,TGTGCCAGCAGCGTAGCTGACAGCCTCTCCTACGAGCAGTACTTC,CASSVADSLSYEQYF